The clone carrying this T cell receptor (beta chain) was seen more than once but under ten times. Its antigen is not identified. The source of the sample is a study of T cells after yellow fever vaccination. Study summary: Each low-cell-number fraction was prepared by means of SMART-Seq v4 Ultra Low Input. Findings of the study overall: Contamination of FACS-sorted repertoires by abundant clonotypes from the bulk population could occur.

TCRdb passed the 5' RACE reads through MiXCR, listing each CDR3 protein once. The sample lists a few hundred thousand distinct CDR3 sequences; roughly 8% were seen once. The V segment lost 5 bases and the J segment 0 bases; nucleotides outside the gene matches: 8. CDR1 and CDR2 (germline): SGHRS, YFSETQ. The CDR3 is made up of 15 amino acids. Material: PBMCs, obtained about 49 days after the first yellow fever vaccination. The chain employs TRBV5-1 and TRBJ2-7, with 7 bases that match TRBD1. This sequence originates from a man younger than 35 who received the YFV17D yellow fever vaccine. The CDR3 region has the DNA TGCGCCAGCAGTACCGGACAGGACTTCTCCTACGAGCAGTACTTC. Protein: CASSTGQDFSYEQYF.